This T cell receptor beta chain emerged from a study of read filtering for tumor transcriptome and immune sequencing. Broader study findings: The CD138-negative fraction was mixed bone marrow immune cells, not pure T cells. Even smaller IR-seq throughput identified most shared clonotypes.

From about 400 ng of RNA, a library with molecular barcoded alpha/delta and beta/gamma adaptors was made. TCRdb reprocessed the reads with MiXCR, giving one entry per CDR3 protein. The sample lists almost 40,000 distinct CDR3 sequences; 12% to 15% were seen once. Deletions cut 1 base from V and 5 bases from J, with 3 bases between. The CDR3 spans 12 residues. Looked up from germline, CDR1 is SEHNR and CDR2 is FQNEAQ (reference sequence). This clonotype was observed at least ten times. No antigen is known for it. At the time of active disease, bone marrow was collected from every patient. The source of this sequence is a donor aged 40 or over with multiple myeloma. The gene calls are TRBV7-9 and TRBJ2-1; D is uncertain. Sequencing input: a population of CD138-negative cells sorted from bone marrow. The chain's CDR3 is CASSLVDNEQFF. CDR3 in DNA: TGTGCCAGCAGCTTAGTAGACAATGAGCAGTTCTTC.